The rows below give T cell receptor beta chains drawn from one sample of a study of T cells after posttransplantation cyclophosphamide. The protocol was immunoSEQ multiplex PCR, while the TCRdb copy is restricted to in-frame clones and leaves out a portion. The sample was found to contain 40,000 to 60,000 clones, and every one recurs. Specimen: PBMCs. The source of these receptors is a man aged 40-55 years in good health, CMV-negative, and a related stem cell transplant donor. The CDR3 runs from the conserved cysteine through the conserved F or W. The order of the fields is D gene, CDR3 length, clone size, V gene, J gene, CDR3 DNA, CDR3 protein. D genes are given only for firm matches. Clone sizes are given selectively: once, few, many, or a class where the clone is expanded.

>NA|15|many|TRBV5-1|TRBJ2-5
TGCGCCAGCAGCTTTCGGGACACCAGTCGAGAGACCCAGTACTTC
CASSFRDTSRETQYF
>NA|18|many|TRBV7-9|TRBJ2-1
TGTGCCAGCAGCTTAGCCCTCGACTCCCGGAGCTCCTACAATGAGCAGTTCTTC
CASSLALDSRSSYNEQFF
>NA|15|many|TRBV7-2|TRBJ2-5
TGTGCCAGCAGCTTAGCGCACAGGGGGGGAGAGACCCAGTACTTC
CASSLAHRGGETQYF
>TRBD2|13|many|TRBV6-5|TRBJ2-7
TGTGCCAGCAGTTACCTCGCGGGGGTGGAGCAGTACTTC
CASSYLAGVEQYF
>TRBD1|14|NA|TRBV28|TRBJ2-7
TGTGCCAGCAGTTTAGGCGGCAGGGGGCGCGAGCAGTACTTC
CASSLGGRGREQYF
>TRBD2|16|many|TRBV7-2|TRBJ2-2
TGTGCCAGCAGCCCCAGACTAGCGCGTAACACCGGGGAGCTGTTTTTT
CASSPRLARNTGELFF
>NA|22|many|TRBV15|TRBJ2-6
TGTGCCACCAGCACCCCTGATTTGAGGGCAGAAAAAACAGACTCTGGGGCCAACGTCCTGACTTTC
CATSTPDLRAEKTDSGANVLTF
>NA|15|many|TRBV7-8|TRBJ1-5
TGTGCCAGCAGCTTAGGTCGGGTAGCAAATCAGCCCCAGCATTTT
CASSLGRVANQPQHF
>NA|14|many|TRBV28|TRBJ1-5
TGTGCCAGCAGTTTGGGCAGGAAAGATCAGCCCCAGCATTTT
CASSLGRKDQPQHF
>NA|11|many|TRBV29-1|TRBJ2-3
TGCAGCGTTGGACCAGGGGATGGGCAGTATTTT
CSVGPGDGQYF
>NA|15|many|TRBV6-5|TRBJ1-1
TGTGCCAGCAGTGCCGCACAGGGCTTTAACACTGAAGCTTTCTTT
CASSAAQGFNTEAFF
>NA|15|many|TRBV18|TRBJ2-1
TGTGCCAGCTCACCAATGGCAGGTTGGGGCGATGAGCAGTTCTTC
CASSPMAGWGDEQFF
>TRBD2|17|many|TRBV25-1|TRBJ2-3
TGTGCCAGCAGTGATGGAGTTAGCGGGAGGGCGACAGATACGCAGTATTTT
CASSDGVSGRATDTQYF
>NA|11|many|TRBV7-6|TRBJ2-1
TGTGCCAGCAGCTTGGCAGATGAGCAGTTCTTC
CASSLADEQFF
>NA|13|many|TRBV4-1|TRBJ2-1
TGCGCCAGCAGCCTCCTAGAAGCGGGTGAGCAGTTCTTC
CASSLLEAGEQFF
>NA|15|many|TRBV6-1|TRBJ2-2
TGTGCCAGCAGTGGCCAGGGGAGGAACACCGGGGAGCTGTTTTTT
CASSGQGRNTGELFF
>TRBD2|15|many|TRBV14|TRBJ2-5
TGTGCCAGCAGCCCCACACTAGCGAGGGAAGAGACCCAGTACTTC
CASSPTLAREETQYF
>TRBD2|16|many|TRBV4-1|TRBJ2-2
TGCGCCAGCAGACCCACCGGGACTAGGCACACCGGGGAGCTGTTTTTT
CASRPTGTRHTGELFF
>NA|16|many|TRBV19|TRBJ1-5
TGTGCCAGTAGTATTGGATTGGGGGCAGGAGGTCAGCCCCAGCATTTT
CASSIGLGAGGQPQHF
>NA|16|many|TRBV13|TRBJ2-5
TGTGCCAGCAGCTTAGAGATGGGAGCCGAGCAAGAGACCCAGTACTTC
CASSLEMGAEQETQYF
>TRBD2|14|many|TRBV15|TRBJ2-7
TGTGCCACGGGGGAAGGGCGGGAGTTCTACGAGCAGTACTTC
CATGEGREFYEQYF
>NA|14|many|TRBV18|TRBJ2-7
TGTGCCAGCTCACCATTGCGGGGCTCCTACGAGCAGTACTTC
CASSPLRGSYEQYF
>NA|14|many|TRBV27|TRBJ1-1
TGTGCCAGCAGTTCCGGGGGGCGGGACACTGAAGCTTTCTTT
CASSSGGRDTEAFF
>TRBD2|14|many|TRBV28|TRBJ2-1
TGTGCCAGCAGTCTAGCGGGTTTAAACAATGAGCAGTTCTTC
CASSLAGLNNEQFF
>NA|14|many|TRBV10-3|TRBJ1-5
TGTGCCATCAGTGAGTCACACCAAAGTCAGCCCCAGCATTTT
CAISESHQSQPQHF
>NA|12|many|TRBV25-1|TRBJ1-2
TGTGCCAGCGCAAGTGGGAGCTATGGCTACACCTTC
CASASGSYGYTF
>NA|15|many|TRBV5-6|TRBJ2-7
TGTGCCAGCAGTGCATGGCAGGAGGGGCACTACGAGCAGTACTTC
CASSAWQEGHYEQYF
>NA|14|many|TRBV5-1|TRBJ2-2
TGCGCCAGCAGCTTGAACGGGGGCACCGGGGAGCTGTTTTTT
CASSLNGGTGELFF
>TRBD1|15|many|TRBV5-1|TRBJ1-4
TGCGCCAGCAGCTTTACGGGACAGTCTAATGAAAAACTGTTTTTT
CASSFTGQSNEKLFF
>NA|13|many|TRBV19|TRBJ2-3
TGTGCCAGTAATAGAGCGAGCACAGATACGCAGTATTTT
CASNRASTDTQYF
>NA|13|many|TRBV28|TRBJ2-5
TGTGCCAGCAGGGGAACTAGGTGGGAGACCCAGTACTTC
CASRGTRWETQYF
>NA|15|many|TRBV16|TRBJ2-2
TGTGCCAGCAGCCAAACGGTTAGGGGCATCGGGGAGCTGTTTTTT
CASSQTVRGIGELFF
>TRBD2|11|many|TRBV29-1|TRBJ2-5
TGCAGCATTGGGAGGGGAGAGACCCAGTACTTC
CSIGRGETQYF
>NA|13|many|TRBV29-1|TRBJ1-1
TGCAGCGTTGAAGAGGGGGGGAACACTGAAGCTTTCTTT
CSVEEGGNTEAFF
>TRBD2|18|few|TRBV27|TRBJ2-3
TGTGCCAGCAGTTTTATACGGGCTAGCGGGATAGGCACAGATACGCAGTATTTT
CASSFIRASGIGTDTQYF
>NA|14|few|TRBV25-1|TRBJ1-6
TGTGCCAGCAGTGGAGGTCCCTATAATTCACCCCTCCACTTT
CASSGGPYNSPLHF
>TRBD1|14|many|TRBV7-9|TRBJ2-1
TGTGCCAGCAGCTTTGGACAGGGGTACAATGAGCAGTTCTTC
CASSFGQGYNEQFF
>TRBD1|15|many|TRBV30|TRBJ2-7
TGTGCCTGGCTTACCCGACAGGGTCTAAGGTACGAGCAGTACTTC
CAWLTRQGLRYEQYF
>TRBD2|17|many|TRBV19|TRBJ2-1
TGTGCCAGTAGTATTGGTAGCGGGAGGAACTATGACAATGAGCAGTTCTTC
CASSIGSGRNYDNEQFF
>TRBD2|16|many|TRBV9|TRBJ2-2
TGTGCCAGCAGCGTAGAGCCAGCGGGAGGGCCCGGGGAGCTGTTTTTT
CASSVEPAGGPGELFF